This T cell receptor (beta chain) was found in a study of T cell repertoires in cytomegalovirus infection (dated by TCRdb to the late 2010s). The study in broad terms: The HLA type of each donor mattered for the analysis, because public TCR beta signatures pointed to carriage of CMV infection along with the matching HLA type. Here is what the overall study found, with its caveats: The ex vivo response was dominated by HLA-C-restricted CMV-specific TCR beta clonotypes, which also provided the single most frequent clonotype in two of eight donors. In both this cohort and an independent cohort of a few hundred donors, the cumulative frequency of public TCR beta family members distinguished carriers of CMV infection plus the relevant HLA type.

Sequencing was carried out with an Illumina HiSeq 1500. TCRdb's own reprocessing of the public reads used fastp at Q25 and MiXCR and kept productive beta chains. CDR3 protein sequences are deduplicated, and each keeps its most common genes and DNA. In this sample the table shows 510,000 or so distinct CDR3 sequences, approximately 25% of which occur a single time. The ten largest clones represent 13% of the sample. The CDR3 starts with the cysteine, ends with the phenylalanine, and has 16 residues. Only the CDR3 DNA stays, 48 bases, in frame from base 1. V is pruned by 6 bases and J by 1 base, leaving 8 bases of the junction without a gene match. About this clonotype itself: The clone's antigen remains unknown. Within one base of it there is no much larger clone, and no base qualities were kept.

The sequence is built from TRBV12-3 or TRBV12-4 and TRBJ2-2, and TRBD1 matches 7 of the central bases. Sequencing input: PBMCs. The clonotype originates from a human donor in good health (CMV status not recorded). Some clones in this sample may be carry-over from other donors' samples. The nucleotide sequence is given as TGTGCCAGCAGGCACAGGGGCGGTGTGAACACCGGGGAGCTGTTTTTT. It translates as CASRHRGGVNTGELFF.